This T cell receptor (beta chain) was obtained from a study of CD8 T cells in Susac syndrome. Per germline, CDR1 MGHRA and CDR2 YSYEKL. V trimming: 3 bases; J trimming: 1 base; junction bases outside the gene matches: 17. CDR3 size: 20 residues. RNA amounts of about 0.45 to 1 ug underwent reverse transcription with random hexamers. MiXCR was run by TCRdb on the immunoSEQ multiplex PCR reads, yielding one entry per CDR3 protein. This table holds some 200,000 distinct CDR3 sequences, approximately 95% found once. Sample: CD4+ T cells from PBMCs. The origin of this receptor is a human donor with Susac syndrome. V is TRBV4-1 and J is TRBJ2-4; 8 bases match TRBD2. DNA for the CDR3: TGCGCCAGCAGCCAGAGCCCTATCCCATCGGGGGGGCTGGCCAAAAACATTCAGTACTTC. Translation gives CASSQSPIPSGGLAKNIQYF.